The present entry profiles one T cell receptor (beta chain) with its context. PCR employed 60 Vbeta and 13 Jbeta primers. Libraries were prepared by immunoSEQ multiplex PCR; TCRdb keeps only in-frame clonotypes and omits some of them. The sample includes about 170,000 clones, about three quarters of them seen just once. This sample was taken from a study of cytomegalovirus exposure and HLA in healthy donors. V lost 5 bases to trimming and J lost 4 bases, with 14 bases between them. The length of the CDR3 is 13 residues. CDR1 is SQVTM, CDR2 ANQGSEA, per germline. The TCR originated in a female donor in good health and CMV-seronegative. The genes are TRBV29-1 and TRBJ2-5; D is perhaps TRBD1 (5 bases). The sequenced sample was PBMCs. Written as DNA, the CDR3 is TGCAGCGTTCGGACCGGAAGGGGAGAGACCCAGTACTTC. Its translation: CSVRTGRGETQYF.